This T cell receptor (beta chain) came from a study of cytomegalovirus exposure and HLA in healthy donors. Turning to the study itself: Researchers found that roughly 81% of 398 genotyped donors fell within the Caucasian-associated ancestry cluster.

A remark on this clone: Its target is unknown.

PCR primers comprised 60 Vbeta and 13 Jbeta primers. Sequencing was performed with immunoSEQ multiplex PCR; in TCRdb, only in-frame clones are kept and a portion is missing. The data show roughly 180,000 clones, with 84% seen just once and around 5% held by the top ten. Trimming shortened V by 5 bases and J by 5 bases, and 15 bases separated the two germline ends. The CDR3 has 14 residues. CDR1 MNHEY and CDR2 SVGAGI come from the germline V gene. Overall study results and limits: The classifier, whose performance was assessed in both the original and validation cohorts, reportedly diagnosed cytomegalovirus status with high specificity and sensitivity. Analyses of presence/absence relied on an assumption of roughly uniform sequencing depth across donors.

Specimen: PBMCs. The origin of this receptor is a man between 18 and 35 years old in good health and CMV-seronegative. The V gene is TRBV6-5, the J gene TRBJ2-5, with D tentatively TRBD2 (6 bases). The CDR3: CASSLGTGVETQYF. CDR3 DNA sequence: TGTGCCAGCAGTCTGGGTACGGGAGTGGAGACCCAGTACTTC.